This is a list of T cell receptor beta chains from one sample in a study of shared T cell receptors in the human thymus. This table comes from immunoSEQ multiplex PCR, and its TCRdb copy is limited to in-frame clones, with some not included. The top ten clones hold about 0.02% of a sample with roughly 410,000 clones, approximately 95% of them seen once. Sequences were obtained from thymocytes. These receptor sequences come from a human donor. Each CDR3 is given with its conserved first and last residue. D genes are given only for firm matches. Clone size is given for some rows only: seen once, a few or many times, or a class if the clone is expanded.

v_gene	d_gene	j_gene	abundance	CDR3nt	CDR3aa
TRBV27	.	TRBJ1-5	.	TGTGCCAGCCTCAAGGGGGTAAGCAATCAGCCCCAGCATTTT	CASLKGVSNQPQHF
TRBV11-3	.	TRBJ2-1	.	TGTGCCAGCAGCCCCGGGGGAAGATACAATGAGCAGTTCTTC	CASSPGGRYNEQFF
TRBV9	TRBD2	TRBJ2-5	.	TGTGCCAGCAGCGTAGCGGGACTAGATAGGGATGAGGAGACCCAGTACTTC	CASSVAGLDRDEETQYF
TRBV5-1	.	TRBJ1-3	.	TGCGCCAGCAGCTTGGGGCTCGGCAGGTCCAGAAACACCATATATTTT	CASSLGLGRSRNTIYF
TRBV27	.	TRBJ2-1	.	TGTGCCAGCGGGGGCAGGTCCGGCTCCTACAATGAGCAGTTCTTC	CASGGRSGSYNEQFF
TRBV11-2	.	TRBJ2-5	.	TGTGCCAGCAGCTTAGTGGCCGCCACCCCCGGACGACAAGAGACCCAGTACTTC	CASSLVAATPGRQETQYF
TRBV5-1	.	TRBJ1-1	.	TGCGCCAGCAGAAGGGGCCCGAACACTGAAGCTTTCTTT	CASRRGPNTEAFF
TRBV5-1	.	TRBJ2-5	.	TGCGCCAGCAGCTGCTGGGGGGAACGGGAGACCCAGTACTTC	CASSCWGERETQYF
TRBV27	TRBD2	TRBJ2-1	.	TGTGCCAGCAGTTCTAGCGGGCCAGCCTACAATGAGCAGTTCTTC	CASSSSGPAYNEQFF
TRBV28	.	TRBJ2-4	once	TGTGCCAGCAGCCTCTCGCAGGGGAGGTCCAAAAACATTCAGTACTTC	CASSLSQGRSKNIQYF
TRBV5-6	.	TRBJ1-2	.	TGTGCCAGCAGCTTGGCCTCGGAGGTCGTCAACTATGGCTACACCTTC	CASSLASEVVNYGYTF
TRBV7-8	.	TRBJ1-4	.	TGTGCCAGCAGCTTAGCTCGGGATGAAAAACTGTTTTTT	CASSLARDEKLFF
TRBV5-5	TRBD1	TRBJ2-6	.	TGTGCCAGCAGCCCATCCCCCCGGGACAGAGATTCTGGGGCCAACGTCCTGACTTTC	CASSPSPRDRDSGANVLTF
TRBV7-9	TRBD2	TRBJ2-3	.	TGTGCCAGCAGCTTAGTCTTTGGGACTAGCCGGTCAGATACGCAGTATTTT	CASSLVFGTSRSDTQYF
TRBV5-1	.	TRBJ1-2	.	TGCGCCAGCAGCGTGGAACAGGACCGTCGCGACTATGGCTACACCTTC	CASSVEQDRRDYGYTF
TRBV11-3	.	TRBJ2-2	.	TGTGCCAGCAGGTACAGGAACACCGGGGAGCTGTTTTTT	CASRYRNTGELFF
TRBV19	TRBD2	TRBJ2-1	.	TGTGCCAGTAGTATGAGGCGGGCAGTGGGACTAGCGGACAATGAGCAGTTCTTC	CASSMRRAVGLADNEQFF
TRBV4-3	.	TRBJ2-7	.	TGCGCCAGCAGCCAAGATCGGGCTTACGAGCAGTACTTC	CASSQDRAYEQYF
TRBV27	TRBD2	TRBJ2-1	.	TGTGCCAGCAGTTGGACTAGCGGGAGCTACAATGAGCAGTTCTTC	CASSWTSGSYNEQFF
TRBV6-1	.	TRBJ1-2	.	TGTGCCGGCCAGGTCCGCTCGGTGTTTGGCTACACCTTC	CAGQVRSVFGYTF
TRBV18	TRBD1	TRBJ2-5	.	TGTGCCAGCTCAGCAACAGGGGAAGAGACCCAGTACTTC	CASSATGEETQYF
TRBV5-5	TRBD2	TRBJ2-1	.	TGTGCCAGCAACCGAATAGCGGGGGTGACTGATGAGCAGTTCTTC	CASNRIAGVTDEQFF
TRBV7-2	TRBD2	TRBJ2-7	.	TGTGCCAGCAGCTGTGGGAGCGGGAGCTCCTACGAGCAGTACTTC	CASSCGSGSSYEQYF
TRBV7-9	.	TRBJ2-1	.	TGTGCCAGCAGCCCCGACAGGGGGTCCCGCCGGGGGGGTGATGAGCAGTTCTTC	CASSPDRGSRRGGDEQFF
TRBV4-1	TRBD2	TRBJ2-7	.	TGCGCCAGCAGCCAAGACTGCGGGAGATACGAGCAGTACTTC	CASSQDCGRYEQYF
TRBV6-5	.	TRBJ1-1	.	TGTGCCAGCAGTCAGGGATTCCCGAACACTGAAGCTTTCTTT	CASSQGFPNTEAFF
TRBV4-1	.	TRBJ2-1	once	TGCGCCAGCAGCCCCAATTCCTACAATGAGCAGTTCTTC	CASSPNSYNEQFF
TRBV28	.	TRBJ2-2	.	TGTGCCAGCAGTTTACTGGTAAACACCGGGGAGCTGTTTTTT	CASSLLVNTGELFF
TRBV14	.	TRBJ1-2	.	TGTGCCAGCAGCCAAGCCGACAGACACCGTACCTATGGCTACACCTTC	CASSQADRHRTYGYTF
TRBV5-8	.	TRBJ1-1	.	TGTGCCAGCAGCTTGAGACTGCTGAACACTGAAGCTTTCTTT	CASSLRLLNTEAFF
TRBV19	TRBD1	TRBJ1-4	.	TGTGCCAGTAGTATGAGGGGGCCTAATGAAAAACTGTTTTTT	CASSMRGPNEKLFF
TRBV6-1	TRBD2	TRBJ2-1	.	TGTGCCAGCAGTGAACATCTAGCGGGAGGGAACAATGAGCAGTTCTTC	CASSEHLAGGNNEQFF
TRBV5-1	.	TRBJ1-5	.	TGCGCCAGCAGCTCGGCCCTCAAACGGGGTCAGCCCCAGCATTTT	CASSSALKRGQPQHF
TRBV6-1	.	TRBJ2-7	.	TGTGCCAGCAGTTCCGGACACCCCTACGAGCAGTACTTC	CASSSGHPYEQYF
TRBV18	TRBD2	TRBJ2-2	.	TGTGCCAGCTCACACTCTCCCAACAGGGGGCTGGCTAGCGGGAGGGAAACCGGGGAGCTGTTTTTT	CASSHSPNRGLASGRETGELFF
TRBV27	TRBD2	TRBJ2-2	.	TGTGCCAGCAGTTTAGGGTCACTAGCGGGAGGGCCAGGAGACACCGGGGAGCTGTTTTTT	CASSLGSLAGGPGDTGELFF
TRBV4-2	TRBD2	TRBJ2-3	.	TGTGCCAGCAGCCAGCACAGATGGCCTAGCGGGATCGCAGATACGCAGTATTTT	CASSQHRWPSGIADTQYF
TRBV5-4	.	TRBJ2-3	.	TGTGCCAGCAGCTTATGGGACCACACAGATACGCAGTATTTT	CASSLWDHTDTQYF
TRBV18	.	TRBJ2-7	.	TGTGCCAGCTCACCCCTACTACGGGGGACTCGCTCCTACGAGCAGTACTTC	CASSPLLRGTRSYEQYF
TRBV6-1	.	TRBJ2-7	.	TGTGCCAGCAGTGTTTTGCCAACCTACGAGCAGTACTTC	CASSVLPTYEQYF
TRBV5-1	.	TRBJ1-5	few	TGCGCCAGCAGCTTGACGGGATCCAATCAGCCCCAGCATTTT	CASSLTGSNQPQHF
TRBV19	TRBD2	TRBJ2-7	.	TGTGCCAGTAGTATAGGCGGGACTAGCGGCACCTACGAGCAGTACTTC	CASSIGGTSGTYEQYF
TRBV28	.	TRBJ2-1	.	TGTGCCAGCACCCCGCAGTTCTTC	CASTPQFF
TRBV6-1	TRBD1	TRBJ1-1	.	TGTGCCAGCATTAGGGACAGCGGAAACACTGAAGCTTTCTTT	CASIRDSGNTEAFF
TRBV28	TRBD1	TRBJ1-3	.	TGTGCCAGCAGCAACCTAACGGGGACAGGGGTGGAGAGCGGAAACACCATATATTTT	CASSNLTGTGVESGNTIYF
TRBV28	TRBD2	TRBJ2-7	.	TGTGCCAGCAGTTGCGTGGTTGGCGGGGGGTTCTCCTACGAGCAGTACTTC	CASSCVVGGGFSYEQYF
TRBV6-1	.	TRBJ2-3	.	TGTGCCGGGGAGGGGGAGGGCCACACAGATACGCAGTATTTT	CAGEGEGHTDTQYF
TRBV10-3	TRBD1	TRBJ1-1	.	TGTGCCATCAGTGAGAGGAACAGGGGCTTGAACACTGAAGCTTTCTTT	CAISERNRGLNTEAFF
TRBV29-1	TRBD2	TRBJ2-1	.	TGCAGCGTTTCTCAACTAGCGGGAGGCACTGAGCAGTTCTTC	CSVSQLAGGTEQFF
TRBV11-2	TRBD1	TRBJ2-5	.	TGTGCCAGCAACATACCGAACAGGGGCCAGGAGACCCAGTACTTC	CASNIPNRGQETQYF
TRBV12-5	.	TRBJ1-2	.	TGTGCTAGTGGTTTGAGCGACGGACTCCAGTACTATGGCTACACCTTC	CASGLSDGLQYYGYTF
TRBV6-1	TRBD2	TRBJ2-4	.	TGTGCCAGCAGTGAAGTTAGTAAAGCGGGAGGGCACTTGGCCAAAAACATTCAGTACTTC	CASSEVSKAGGHLAKNIQYF
TRBV7-6	TRBD2	TRBJ2-1	.	TGTGCCAGCAGCCTCTGGACTAGCGGGAATATCTACAATGAGCAGTTCTTC	CASSLWTSGNIYNEQFF
TRBV7-2	TRBD2	TRBJ2-1	.	TGTGCCAGCAGCTGTGGGACTAGCGGCCCTTGGTACAATGAGCAGTTCTTC	CASSCGTSGPWYNEQFF
TRBV27	.	TRBJ2-1	.	TGTGCCAGCAGTAGCTACTCGAATGAGCAGTTCTTC	CASSSYSNEQFF
TRBV29-1	TRBD1	TRBJ1-1	.	TGCAGCGTTGATCTTCGGCAGGGGGTCCCTTATGGAGCTTTCTTT	CSVDLRQGVPYGAFF
TRBV7-2	.	TRBJ2-7	.	TGTGCCAGCAGCTTAGAGGGCGGCTACGAGCAGTACTTC	CASSLEGGYEQYF
TRBV5-6	.	TRBJ2-7	.	TGTGCCAGCAGCTTGGGGTGGACAGTTTACTCCTACGAGCAGTACTTC	CASSLGWTVYSYEQYF
TRBV5-1	.	TRBJ1-5	.	TGCGCCAGCAGCAACTACGGGGGGAATCAGCCCCAGCATTTT	CASSNYGGNQPQHF